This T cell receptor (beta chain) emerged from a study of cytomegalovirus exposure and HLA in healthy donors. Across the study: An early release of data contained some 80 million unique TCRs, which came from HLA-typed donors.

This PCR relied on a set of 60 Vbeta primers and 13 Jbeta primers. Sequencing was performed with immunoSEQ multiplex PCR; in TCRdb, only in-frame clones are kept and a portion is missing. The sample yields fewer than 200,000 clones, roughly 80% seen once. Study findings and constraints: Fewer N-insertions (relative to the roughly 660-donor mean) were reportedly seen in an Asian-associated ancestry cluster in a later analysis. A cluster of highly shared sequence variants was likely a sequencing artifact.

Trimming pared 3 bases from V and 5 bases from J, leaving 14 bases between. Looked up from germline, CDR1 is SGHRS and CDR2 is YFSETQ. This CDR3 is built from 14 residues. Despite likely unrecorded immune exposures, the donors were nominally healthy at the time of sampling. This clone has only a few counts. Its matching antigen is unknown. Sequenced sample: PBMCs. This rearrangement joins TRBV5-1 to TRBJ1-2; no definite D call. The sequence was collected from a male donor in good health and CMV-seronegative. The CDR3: CASSSGSSEYGYTF. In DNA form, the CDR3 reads TGCGCCAGCAGCTCTGGGAGCTCGGAATATGGCTACACCTTC.